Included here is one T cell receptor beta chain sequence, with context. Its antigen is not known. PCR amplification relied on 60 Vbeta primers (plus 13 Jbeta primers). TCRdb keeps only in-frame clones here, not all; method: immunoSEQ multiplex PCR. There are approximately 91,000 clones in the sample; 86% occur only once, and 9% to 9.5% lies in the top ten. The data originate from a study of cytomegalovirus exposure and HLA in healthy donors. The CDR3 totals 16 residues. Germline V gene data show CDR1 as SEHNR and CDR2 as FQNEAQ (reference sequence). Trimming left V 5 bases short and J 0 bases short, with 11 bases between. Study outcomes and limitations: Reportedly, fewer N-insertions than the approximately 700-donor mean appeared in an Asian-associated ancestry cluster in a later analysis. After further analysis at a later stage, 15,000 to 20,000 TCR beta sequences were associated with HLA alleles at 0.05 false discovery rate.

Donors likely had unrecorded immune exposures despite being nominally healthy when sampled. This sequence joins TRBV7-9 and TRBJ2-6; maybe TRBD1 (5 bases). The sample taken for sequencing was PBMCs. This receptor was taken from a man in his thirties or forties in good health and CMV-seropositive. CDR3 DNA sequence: TGTGCCAGCAGCACAGGACGGCTCTCTGGGGCCAACGTCCTGACTTTC. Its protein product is CASSTGRLSGANVLTF.